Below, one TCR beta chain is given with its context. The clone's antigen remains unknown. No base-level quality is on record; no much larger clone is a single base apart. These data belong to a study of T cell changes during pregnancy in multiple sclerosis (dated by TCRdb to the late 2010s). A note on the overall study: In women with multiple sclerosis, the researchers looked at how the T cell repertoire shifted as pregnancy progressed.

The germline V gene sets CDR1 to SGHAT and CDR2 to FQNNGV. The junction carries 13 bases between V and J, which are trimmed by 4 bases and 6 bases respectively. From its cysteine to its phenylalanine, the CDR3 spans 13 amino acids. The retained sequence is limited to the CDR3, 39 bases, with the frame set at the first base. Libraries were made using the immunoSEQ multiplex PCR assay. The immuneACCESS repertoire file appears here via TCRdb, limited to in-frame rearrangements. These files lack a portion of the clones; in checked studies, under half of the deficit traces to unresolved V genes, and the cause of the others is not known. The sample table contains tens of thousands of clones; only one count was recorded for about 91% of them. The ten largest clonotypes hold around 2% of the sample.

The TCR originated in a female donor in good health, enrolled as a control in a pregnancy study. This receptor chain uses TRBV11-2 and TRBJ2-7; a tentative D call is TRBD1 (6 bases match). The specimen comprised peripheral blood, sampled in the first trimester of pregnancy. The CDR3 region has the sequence CASSSRNRAEQYF. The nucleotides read TGTGCCAGCAGCTCCCGAAACAGGGCCGAGCAGTACTTC.